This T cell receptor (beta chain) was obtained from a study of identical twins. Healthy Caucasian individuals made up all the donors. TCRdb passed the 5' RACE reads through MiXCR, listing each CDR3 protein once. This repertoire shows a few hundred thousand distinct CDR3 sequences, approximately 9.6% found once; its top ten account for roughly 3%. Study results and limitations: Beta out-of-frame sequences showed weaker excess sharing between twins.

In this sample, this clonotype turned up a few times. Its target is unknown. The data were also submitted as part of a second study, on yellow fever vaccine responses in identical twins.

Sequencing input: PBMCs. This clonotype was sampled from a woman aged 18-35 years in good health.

Written as DNA, the CDR3 is TGTGCCAGCAGCTCCTTCGACTACGAGCAGTACTTC. The encoded protein is CASSSFDYEQYF. The chain joins TRBV7-2 to TRBJ2-7; D ambiguous. Trimming left V 4 bases short and J 3 bases short, with 7 bases between. The CDR3 covers 12 residues. CDR1 is SGHTA and CDR2 is FQGNSA in the germline V gene.